The 19 T cell receptor beta chains reported below all come from one sample, sequenced in a study of vaccination effects on CD4 cells after COVID-19. Their antigens are not known. Libraries were prepared by immunoSEQ multiplex PCR; TCRdb keeps only in-frame clonotypes and omits some of them. In the table there are 70,000 or so clones, roughly three quarters of which are singletons. Culture lasted around eleven days before CD4+ T cell isolation. Here the sequenced sample was CD4+ T cells from PBMCs cultured without peptide, taken before COVID-19 vaccination. These receptors all come from a human donor who received a COVID-19 vaccine.

The chain carries TRBV7-8 and TRBJ1-1; D is undetermined. V shed 3 bases and J shed 1 base, with 15 bases lying between them. CDR3 length: 16 residues. Per germline, CDR1 SGHVS and CDR2 FQNEAQ. The CDR3 coding sequence is TGTGCCAGCAGCTTTCGCCTAAGTAATGGGAACACTGAAGCTTTCTTT. Amino acids: CASSFRLSNGNTEAFF.

DNA of the CDR3: TGCGCCAGCAGCCTGGACAGGGGGCTACAGCCCCAGCATTTT. Amino acid sequence: CASSLDRGLQPQHF. The V call is TRBV4-3, the J call TRBJ1-5, with 11 bases aligning to TRBD1. The germline gives CDR1 LGHNA, CDR2 YSLEER. CDR3 length: 14 residues. Trimming took 4 bases from V and 7 from J; bases not matched to a gene: 3.

V gene TRBV5-1 combines with J gene TRBJ1-1; TRBD1 is a possible D gene (5 bases). Germline assignment: CDR1 SGHRS and CDR2 YFSETQ. V shed 0 bases and J shed 2 bases, with 11 bases lying between them. CDR3 length: 15 amino acids. CDR3 sequence: CASSLGGGTNTEAFF. The CDR3 bases are TGCGCCAGCAGCTTGGGTGGGGGGACCAACACTGAAGCTTTCTTT.

This sequence joins TRBV7-8 and TRBJ2-5, with a tentative D call TRBD1 (6 bases). Germline V gives CDR1 SGHVS, CDR2 FQNEAQ. Deletions cut 7 bases from V and 1 base from J, with 22 bases between. The CDR3 loop spans 17 amino acids. The CDR3, as DNA: TGTGCCAGCACCCTGACTGGGGGCCCGAGGGGCCAAGAGACCCAGTACTTC. Translating gives CASTLTGGPRGQETQYF.

V is TRBV20-1 and J is TRBJ1-2, with 7 bases matching TRBD1. J gave up 2 bases and V 3 bases, and 9 bases lay outside the gene matches. Germline-derived CDR1 and CDR2 are DFQATT and SNEGSKA (reference sequence). CDR3 length: 15 amino acids. The chain's CDR3 is CSASIPEQGNYGYTF. The CDR3 DNA sequence: TGCAGTGCTAGTATTCCCGAACAGGGGAACTATGGCTACACCTTC.

This clone was counted only a few times. This chain joins TRBV27 and TRBJ1-5; D might be TRBD1 (5 bases). V was cut by 6 bases and J by 9 bases, with 15 bases left in between. The CDR3 consists of 13 residues. Germline CDR1 is MNHEY and CDR2 is SMNVEV (reference sequence). The CDR3 DNA reads as TGTGCCAGCAGGGGGACGGGTGAAGGGCCCCAGCATTTT. It encodes CASRGTGEGPQHF.

This chain links TRBV7-3 with TRBJ2-3, with D perhaps matching TRBD1 (6 bases). Germline V CDR1 and CDR2: SGHTA, FQGTGA. The CDR3 extends over 15 amino acids. Trimming pared 5 bases from V and 0 bases from J, leaving 12 bases between. Here the CDR3 DNA reads TGTGCCAGCAGCCGGGCCGGACAGAGCACAGATACGCAGTATTTT. Translating it yields CASSRAGQSTDTQYF.

V usage is TRBV29-1 and J usage is TRBJ2-7, with TRBD2 matching over 7 bases. The CDR3 is 11 residues long. The germline gives CDR1 SQVTM, CDR2 ANQGSEA. CDR3 region: CTALGGGEQYV. In DNA form, the CDR3 reads TGCACAGCGTTGGGGGGGGGCGAGCAGTACGTC.

The chain carries TRBV5-1 and TRBJ2-7; a weak D match, TRBD2 (6 bases). The CDR3 contains 15 residues. Germline values: CDR1 SGHRS, CDR2 YFSETQ. Trimming left V 0 bases short and J 0 bases short, with 10 bases between. The CDR3: CASSLGGESSYEQYV. In DNA, the CDR3 is TGCGCCAGCAGCTTGGGGGGGGAAAGCTCCTACGAGCAGTACGTC.

This clone was counted a single time. The V call is TRBV2, the J call TRBJ2-7; unclear D gene. V lost 6 bases and J 4 bases, leaving 7 bases between the germline ends. The germline V gene encodes CDR1 SNHLY and CDR2 FYNNEI. The CDR3 has 11 residues. In DNA form, the CDR3 reads TGTGCCAGCAGCGAGTTTTACGAGCAGTACGTC. It encodes CASSEFYEQYV.

V gene TRBV28 combines with J gene TRBJ2-2; 12 nucleotides align to TRBD2. CDR1 is MDHEN, CDR2 SYDVKM, per germline. V lost 5 bases and J lost 0; bases outside the gene matches: 10. This CDR3 is built from 19 residues. The CDR3 region has the DNA TGTGCCAGCAGTCATCGCGGACTAGCGGGGATAACGAACACCGGGGAGCTGTTTTTT. It codes for CASSHRGLAGITNTGELFF.

This clone was counted a single time. The V and J genes are TRBV6-5 and TRBJ1-6; D unresolved. CDR1 MNHEY and CDR2 SVGAGI come from the germline V gene. V gave up 2 bases and J gave up 8 bases, with 10 bases separating them. The CDR3 has 14 amino acids. The CDR3 nucleotides are TGTGCCAGCAGTTACGGGAGGGTTGATTCACCCCTCCACTTT. As protein: CASSYGRVDSPLHF.

V and J are TRBV27 and TRBJ1-2; a weak D match, TRBD1 (6 bases). The V and J ends lost 6 bases and 0 bases respectively, with 17 bases between them. Germline V CDR1 and CDR2: MNHEY, SMNVEV (reference sequence). This CDR3 comprises 16 residues. The CDR3: CASRLRQDNPNYGYTF. The CDR3 region has the DNA TGTGCCAGCAGGCTCCGACAGGATAATCCTAACTATGGCTACACCTTC.

This clone was detected only once. The V gene is TRBV2, the J gene TRBJ2-4, with 14 positions matching TRBD2. In germline, CDR1 is SNHLY, CDR2 FYNNEI. Germline trimming cut 8 bases from V and 0 bases from J; bases unmatched to any gene: 6. The CDR3 covers 17 residues. The DNA of the CDR3 is TGTGCCAGCGGGGGACTAGCGGGGGATTTAGCCAAAAACATTCAGTACTTC. It is translated as CASGGLAGDLAKNIQYF.

To note about this clone: The junction departs from germline at one end; a sequencing error may be responsible. This chain uses TRBV19 with TRBJ1-3; 7 bases are shared with TRBD1. The germline CDR1 and CDR2 sequences are LNHDA and SQIVND (reference sequence). This CDR3 is built from 15 residues. CDR3 amino acids: CASSIGTDSGNTIYF. CDR3 coding DNA: TGTGCCAGTAGCATAGGGACAGACTCTGGAAACACCATATATTTT.

The chain uses TRBV19 and TRBJ1-2; D is unresolved. From germline, CDR1 is LNHDA and CDR2 SQIVND (reference sequence). CDR3 length equals 14 residues. V lost 1 base and J 5 bases, leaving 11 bases between the germline ends. CDR3 loop: CASSIGLAGYGYTF. Written as DNA, the CDR3 is TGTGCCAGTAGTATAGGACTTGCGGGGTATGGCTACACCTTC.

For this clone: The junction departs from the called germline gene at one end, perhaps through a read error. The chain is built from TRBV6-1 and TRBJ1-1; D ambiguous. The CDR3 consists of 14 residues. Germline V lookup: CDR1 MNHNS, CDR2 SASEGT. In nucleotides, the CDR3 is TGTGCCAGCAGTGAATCGGCAGTGAAGACTGAAGCTTTCTTT. Encoded protein: CASSESAVKTEAFF.

This chain joins TRBV5-1 and TRBJ2-5; perhaps TRBD2 as D (7 bases). Germline values: CDR1 SGHRS, CDR2 YFSETQ. There are 15 residues in the CDR3. V was pared by 0 bases and J by 0 bases, with 9 bases between. CDR3 coding DNA: TGCGCCAGCAGCTTGGGGCGGGGGCACCAAGAGACCCAGTACTTC. Translated, it gives CASSLGRGHQETQYF.

This clone has a single count. The chain has TRBV6-5 and TRBJ1-1; tentative D call: TRBD1 (6 bases). CDR1 is MNHEY, CDR2 SVGAGI, per germline. The CDR3 is 13 amino acids. The germline V and J ends were trimmed by 5 bases and 2 bases, with 9 bases remaining between them. CDR3: CASSRGGNTEAFF. For the CDR3, the DNA is TGTGCCAGCAGTAGAGGGGGTAACACTGAAGCTTTCTTT.